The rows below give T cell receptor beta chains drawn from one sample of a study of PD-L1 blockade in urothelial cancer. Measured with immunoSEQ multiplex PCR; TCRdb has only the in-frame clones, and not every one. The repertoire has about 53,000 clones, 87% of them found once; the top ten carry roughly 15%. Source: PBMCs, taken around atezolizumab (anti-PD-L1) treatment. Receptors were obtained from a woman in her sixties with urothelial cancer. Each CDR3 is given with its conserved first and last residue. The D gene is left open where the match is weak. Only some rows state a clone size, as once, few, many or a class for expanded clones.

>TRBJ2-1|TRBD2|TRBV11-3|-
TGTGCCAGCAGCCTGGGACTAGGAGGCAATGAGCAGTTCTTC
CASSLGLGGNEQFF
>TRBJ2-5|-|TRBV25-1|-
TGTGCCAGCAGTTTAGACGTAGGCGGAGAGACCCAGTACTTC
CASSLDVGGETQYF
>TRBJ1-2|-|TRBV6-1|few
TGTGCCAGCAGTGAAGCAGGGGGACGCAACTATGGCTACACCTTC
CASSEAGGRNYGYTF
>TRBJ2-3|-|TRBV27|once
TGTGCCAGCAGTTTATCCCACCCCCGGGATACGCAGTATTTT
CASSLSHPRDTQYF
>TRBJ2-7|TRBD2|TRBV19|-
TGTGCCAGTAGCCGAGCGGGAGGAAACGAGCAGTACTTC
CASSRAGGNEQYF
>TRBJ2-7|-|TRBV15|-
TGTGCCACCAGCAGACCCCTAGACTACGAGCAGTACTTC
CATSRPLDYEQYF
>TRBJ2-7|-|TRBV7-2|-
TGTGCCAGCAGCTCCTCCGCCTACGAGCAGTACTTC
CASSSSAYEQYF
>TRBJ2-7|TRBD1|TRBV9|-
TGTGCCAGCAGCGTGTCGGACAGGGAATTCTACGAGCAGTACTTC
CASSVSDREFYEQYF
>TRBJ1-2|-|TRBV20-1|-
TGCAGTGCCCTGGGGGGGCAGGGCTACACCTTC
CSALGGQGYTF
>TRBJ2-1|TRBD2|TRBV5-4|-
TGTGCCGGGGGGGGGACCTACAATGAGCAGTTCTTC
CAGGGTYNEQFF
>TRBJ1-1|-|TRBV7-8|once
TGTGCCAGCAGCCCAACCCGGGTAAACACTGAAGCTTTCTTT
CASSPTRVNTEAFF
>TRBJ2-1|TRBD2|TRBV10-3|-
TGTGCCATCAGTGACAGAGCTAGCGGGGGGAATTATCGTGAGCAGTTCTTC
CAISDRASGGNYREQFF
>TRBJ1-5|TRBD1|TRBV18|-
TGTGCCAGCTCATCGGACAGGGGAGTTCAGCCCCAGCATTTT
CASSSDRGVQPQHF
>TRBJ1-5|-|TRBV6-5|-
TGTGCCAGCAGCCCGATCGGAGTCGGGCCCCAGCATTTT
CASSPIGVGPQHF
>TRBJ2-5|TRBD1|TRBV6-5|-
TGTGCCAGCAGTTACTGGGACAGGAGAGAGACCCAGTACTTC
CASSYWDRRETQYF
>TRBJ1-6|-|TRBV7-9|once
TGTGCCAGCAGCCCGGGGGGCTCACCCCTCCACTTT
CASSPGGSPLHF
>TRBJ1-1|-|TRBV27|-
TGTGCCAGCAGTCGGTTGCCTGGGCGGGGAGACACTGAAGCTTTCTTT
CASSRLPGRGDTEAFF
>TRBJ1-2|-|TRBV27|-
TGTGCCAGCGGAGGGGATTTGAACTATGGCTACACCTTC
CASGGDLNYGYTF
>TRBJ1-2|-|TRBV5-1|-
TGCGCCAGCAGCTTCGAGGGACACCAACTAGATGGCTACACCTTC
CASSFEGHQLDGYTF
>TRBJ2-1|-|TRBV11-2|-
TGTGCCAGCAGCTTAGATTGGACAGCCTACAATGAGCAGTTCTTC
CASSLDWTAYNEQFF
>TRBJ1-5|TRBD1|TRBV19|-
TGTGCCAGTAGTGGCAGGACGACAGGGGGCGGCGGTCAGCCCCAGCATTTT
CASSGRTTGGGGQPQHF
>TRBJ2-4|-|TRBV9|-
TGTGCCAGCAGCCCCCAGGTAGGAAACATTCAGTACTTC
CASSPQVGNIQYF
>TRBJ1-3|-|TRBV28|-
TGTGCCAGCAGTTTAACCGGGGGTAACACCATATATTTT
CASSLTGGNTIYF
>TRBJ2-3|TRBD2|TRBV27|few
TGTGCCAGCAGTTTAGGGGGACTAGCCACAGATACGCAGTATTTT
CASSLGGLATDTQYF
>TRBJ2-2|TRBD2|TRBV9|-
TGTGCCAGCAGCGTTGCTAGCGGGGACACCGGGGAGCTGTTTTTT
CASSVASGDTGELFF
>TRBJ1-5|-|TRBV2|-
TGTGCCAGCAGTCCAAGGACAAATAGCAATCAGCCCCAGCATTTT
CASSPRTNSNQPQHF
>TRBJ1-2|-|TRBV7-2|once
TGTGCCAGCAGCCAGGGGAACTATGGCTACACCTTC
CASSQGNYGYTF
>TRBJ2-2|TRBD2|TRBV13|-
TGTGCCAGCAGCTACGTACTAGCGGAAAACACCGGGGAGCTGTTTTTT
CASSYVLAENTGELFF
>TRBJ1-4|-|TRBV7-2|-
TGTGCCAGCAGCTCTTATAATGAAAAACTGTTTTTT
CASSSYNEKLFF
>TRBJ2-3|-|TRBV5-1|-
TGCGCCAGCGAATCGTCAGGGACAAACACAGATACGCAGTATTTT
CASESSGTNTDTQYF
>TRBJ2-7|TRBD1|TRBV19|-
TGTGCCAGTAGTTTCGGACAGGGGGACGAGCAGTACTTC
CASSFGQGDEQYF
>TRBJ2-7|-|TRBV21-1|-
TGTGCCAGCAGCCCGACGTTCCCGGGACAGGTAAGCTCCTACGAGCAGTACTTC
CASSPTFPGQVSSYEQYF
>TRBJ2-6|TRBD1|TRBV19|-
TGTGCCAGTCAAGGGACAGGACTTGGGGCCAACGTCCTGACTTTC
CASQGTGLGANVLTF
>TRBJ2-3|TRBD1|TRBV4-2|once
TGTGCCAGCAGCCAAGCGGGACAGGGGGCGACAGATACGCAGTATTTT
CASSQAGQGATDTQYF
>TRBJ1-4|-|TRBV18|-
TGTGCCAGCTCAGGGCGGACAGCCACAGGTGAAAAACTGTTTTTT
CASSGRTATGEKLFF
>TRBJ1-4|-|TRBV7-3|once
TGTGCCAGCAGCCCATCGGGGGGGATGTATGAAAAACTGTTTTTT
CASSPSGGMYEKLFF
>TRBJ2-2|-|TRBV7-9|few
TGTGCCAGCAGCATAGTCGGCGGGACCGGGGAGCTGTTTTTT
CASSIVGGTGELFF
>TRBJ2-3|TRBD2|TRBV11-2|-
TGTGCCAGCAGCTCAATATTAGCGGGGCCCACAGATACGCAGTATTTT
CASSSILAGPTDTQYF
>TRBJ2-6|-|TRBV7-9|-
TGTGCCAGCAGCTTAGTTTCAGGGGCCAACGTCCTGACTTTC
CASSLVSGANVLTF
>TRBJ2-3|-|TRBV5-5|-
TGTGCCAGCAGCTTGCTTTCTAGCACAGATACGCAGTATTTT
CASSLLSSTDTQYF
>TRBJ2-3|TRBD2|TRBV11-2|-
TGTGCCAGCAGGCGGGGTCATGGGGAGGGCCGGACAGATACGCAGTATTTT
CASRRGHGEGRTDTQYF
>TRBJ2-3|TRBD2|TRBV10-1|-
TGCGCCAGCAGTGGCCAGGCTAGCGGTACGCAGTATTTT
CASSGQASGTQYF